These 25 T cell receptor beta chains originate from one sample sequenced in a study of shared clonotypes between healthy human individuals. The method was immunoSEQ multiplex PCR; TCRdb's version includes in-frame clones alone and lacks a portion of them. The profile shows around 1.9 million clones, approximately 92% of them singletons. Positively selected for CCR7, the CD45RO-negative cells used as naive CD8 cells excluded terminally differentiated effector memory CD45RA+ cells. Sequencing was carried out using naive CD8+ T cells from PBMCs. These TCRs come from a man between 18 and 29 years old in good health. Some clones in this sample may be carry-over from other donors' samples.

This chain links TRBV2 with TRBJ2-7, with 9 positions matching TRBD1. With 6 bases clipped from V and 1 base from J, the junction kept 7 bases outside the gene matches. CDR3 length equals 15 residues. Germline V lookup: CDR1 SNHLY, CDR2 FYNNEI. The CDR3 sequence is CASSAWTGASYEQYF. DNA of the CDR3: TGTGCCAGCAGCGCCTGGACAGGGGCATCCTACGAGCAGTACTTC. The full variable domain, rest sourced from reference TRBV2 and TRBJ2-7, is EPEVTQTPSHQVTQMGQEVILRCVPISNHLYFYWYRQILGQKVEFLVSFYNNEISEKSEIFDDQFSVERPDGSNFTLKIRSTKLEDSAMYFCASSAWTGASYEQYFGPGTRLTVT.

This rearrangement joins TRBV6-5 to TRBJ1-1; no firm D call. The CDR3 sequence is 14 residues long. V shed 6 bases and J shed 8 bases, with 19 bases lying between them. CDR1 MNHEY and CDR2 SVGAGI come from the germline V gene. The DNA of the CDR3 is TGTGCCAGCAGCTGGGGAGTTGACATACTCGAAGCTTTCTTT. Protein product: CASSWGVDILEAFF.

V gene TRBV15 combines with J gene TRBJ2-7; perhaps TRBD2 as D (6 bases). CDR1 and CDR2 (germline): LNHNV, YYDKDF (reference sequence). This CDR3 is 13 amino acids long. Trimming left V 8 bases short and J 6 bases short, with 17 bases between. CDR3 amino acids: CATRDSGTVEQYF. The CDR3 DNA reads as TGTGCCACCCGGGACTCTGGGACGGTCGAGCAGTACTTC.

The V and J genes are TRBV6-6 and TRBJ2-1, with TRBD2 matching 8 bases. The CDR3 extends over 12 amino acids. The J segment lost 10 bases and the V segment lost 6 bases, leaving 5 bases of the junction unmatched. Germline assignment: CDR1 MNHNY and CDR2 SVGAGI (reference sequence). The CDR3 DNA reads as TGTGCCAGCAGGCCCCCTAGCGGGGAGCAGTTCTTC. Translated: CASRPPSGEQFF.

The V and J genes are TRBV6-5 and TRBJ2-7; TRBD1 agrees at 7 bases. The CDR3 totals 14 residues. The germline V gene encodes CDR1 MNHEY and CDR2 SVGAGI. V lost 3 bases, J lost 4 bases, and 6 bases stayed unmatched. CDR3 amino acids: CASSYRGHGYEQYF. CDR3 bases: TGTGCCAGCAGTTATAGGGGGCACGGATACGAGCAGTACTTC.

V gene TRBV9 combines with J gene TRBJ2-7; tentative D call: TRBD2 (5 bases). The CDR3 loop spans 15 amino acids. Germline V gene sequence: CDR1 SGDLS, CDR2 YYNGEE. V was shortened by 0 bases and J by 0 bases, with 10 bases between the two germline ends. The CDR3 sequence: CASSVGLTSSYEQYF. Here the CDR3 DNA reads TGTGCCAGCAGCGTAGGACTAACATCCTCCTACGAGCAGTACTTC.

The rearrangement links TRBV4-1 to TRBJ2-5; 9 nucleotides align to TRBD2. CDR1 MGHRA and CDR2 YSYEKL come from the germline V gene. V shed 0 bases, J shed 8 bases, and the junction held 7 bases outside the gene matches. This CDR3 comprises 15 residues. The CDR3 here is CASSQDGLAGKTQYF. For the CDR3, the DNA is TGCGCCAGCAGCCAAGATGGGCTAGCGGGAAAAACCCAGTACTTC.

The chain combines TRBV6-1 with TRBJ2-7; no reliable D call. In germline, CDR1 is MNHNS, CDR2 SASEGT. The V and J ends lost 1 base and 0 bases respectively, with 13 bases between them. This CDR3 has 16 residues. DNA of the CDR3: TGTGCCAGCAGTGAAGGTAGGTTCGGAGCCTCCTACGAGCAGTACTTC. Translation: CASSEGRFGASYEQYF.

The chain employs TRBV27 and TRBJ2-1, with D uncertain. There are 16 residues in the CDR3. Trimming shortened V by 2 bases and J by 0 bases, and 11 bases separated the two germline ends. In germline, CDR1 is MNHEY, CDR2 SMNVEV (reference sequence). The DNA of the CDR3 is TGTGCCAGCAGTTTAGAGGCAGCGAGCTCCTACAATGAGCAGTTCTTC. Encoded protein: CASSLEAASSYNEQFF.

The genes are TRBV4-2 and TRBJ1-2; D call uncertain. This CDR3 has 16 amino acids. Per the germline V gene, CDR1 is LGHNA and CDR2 is YNFKEQ. V lost 1 base, J lost 4 bases, and 16 bases lay in between. CDR3 in DNA: TGTGCCAGCAGCCAAGGAAGGTTCCCAGGCCCCTATGGCTACACCTTC. It codes for CASSQGRFPGPYGYTF.

The chain carries TRBV9 and TRBJ2-1; D may be TRBD1 or TRBD2 (5 bases each). The CDR3 loop spans 15 amino acids. The V end lost 0 bases, the J end lost 9 bases, and 16 bases lay between the germline ends. CDR1 and CDR2 from the germline V gene are SGDLS and YYNGEE. The CDR3 reads CASSVGGTPRVEQFF. The DNA for the CDR3 is TGTGCCAGCAGCGTAGGTGGGACCCCCCGGGTTGAGCAGTTCTTC.

The chain recombines TRBV5-5 with TRBJ2-7, with 8 bases matching TRBD2. V lost 2 bases to trimming and J lost 4 bases; unmatched junction nucleotides: 2. The CDR3 is made up of 13 amino acids. Per germline, CDR1 SGHKS and CDR2 YYEKEE (reference sequence). This CDR3 reads CASSFREGYEQYF. The CDR3 bases are TGTGCCAGCAGCTTTCGGGAGGGATACGAGCAGTACTTC.

The genes are TRBV25-1 and TRBJ1-3; D remains ambiguous. V lost 2 bases and J 0 bases, leaving 8 bases between the germline ends. The CDR3 is 15 residues long. CDR1 and CDR2 (germline): MGHDK, SYGVNS. CDR3 region: CASSEDSYSGNTIYF. The CDR3 nucleotides read TGTGCCAGCAGTGAAGACTCCTACTCTGGAAACACCATATATTTT. The variable domain in full, with the rest retrieved from reference TRBV25-1 and TRBJ1-3, is EADIYQTPRYLVIGTGKKITLECSQTMGHDKMYWYQQDPGMELHLIHYSYGVNSTEKGDLSSESTVSRIRTEHFPLTLESARPSHTSQYLCASSEDSYSGNTIYFGEGSWLTVV.

This clone was seen more than once but under ten times. The V and J genes are TRBV6-5 and TRBJ1-1, with 8 bases aligning to TRBD1. Germline V gives CDR1 MNHEY, CDR2 SVGAGI. The V gene end was trimmed by 7 bases and the J gene end by 5 bases; junction bases not matched to a gene: 6. The CDR3 sequence is 13 residues long. The CDR3 bases are TGTGCCAGCACCGCGACAGGGGTAACTGAAGCTTTCTTT. This codes for CASTATGVTEAFF.

This clone has just a few counts. The chain recombines TRBV28 with TRBJ1-5; 7 nucleotides line up with TRBD1. Germline CDR1 and CDR2: MDHEN and SYDVKM. This CDR3 contains 14 residues. Trimming at V came to 4 bases and at J to 3 bases, leaving 3 bases not matched to a gene. CDR3 nucleotides: TGTGCCAGCAGTTCGACAGGGTACAATCAGCCCCAGCATTTT. As protein: CASSSTGYNQPQHF.

The chain joins TRBV6-1 to TRBJ1-2; 9 bases align to TRBD1. This CDR3 is built from 13 residues. CDR1 and CDR2 (germline): MNHNS, SASEGT. Trimming took 4 bases from V and 7 from J; bases not matched to a gene: 4. The CDR3, as DNA: TGTGCCAGCAGTGCCCCGGGACAGGGTGGCTACACCTTC. Amino acid sequence: CASSAPGQGGYTF.

This chain links TRBV15 with TRBJ1-1; 10 positions agree with TRBD1. With V trimmed by 8 bases and J by 0 bases, 6 bases remained unmatched. The germline CDR1 and CDR2 sequences are LNHNV and YYDKDF (reference sequence). CDR3 length: 15 residues. The CDR3 region is CATLRGTGVNTEAFF. In nucleotides, the CDR3 is TGTGCCACCCTTCGTGGGACAGGGGTGAACACTGAAGCTTTCTTT.

The rearrangement uses TRBV27 and TRBJ1-5, with 8 bases lining up with TRBD1. Germline lookup yields CDR1 MNHEY and CDR2 SMNVEV (reference sequence). CDR3 length: 17 amino acids. The V segment lost 3 bases and the J segment 6 bases; nucleotides outside the gene matches: 13. This CDR3 is CASSFLPRQGKRQPQHF. CDR3 in DNA: TGTGCCAGCAGTTTCCTACCCCGACAGGGGAAGCGTCAGCCCCAGCATTTT.

As concerns this clone: The sample holds other DNA sequences that translate to the same CDR3. The V and J genes are TRBV7-9 and TRBJ2-7, with D unclear. Germline V lookup: CDR1 SEHNR, CDR2 FQNEAQ (reference sequence). The CDR3 runs to 12 residues. V lost 5 bases, J lost 3 bases, and 8 bases lay in between. CDR3 DNA sequence: TGTGCCAGCAGCCCGGACGGCTACGAGCAGTACTTC. Protein: CASSPDGYEQYF.

This clone appeared once. This chain connects TRBV5-8 to TRBJ2-5, with D perhaps given as TRBD1 or TRBD2 (5 bases each). This CDR3 comprises 13 residues. Trimming removed 1 base from V and 5 bases from J, with 9 bases in between. Germline V gene sequence: CDR1 SGHTS, CDR2 YDEGEE. In DNA form, the CDR3 reads TGTGCCAGCAGCTTGTGGGGGTTGGAGACCCAGTACTTC. It encodes CASSLWGLETQYF.

This clone was seen only once. The chain carries TRBV27 and TRBJ2-7; no firm D call. Per the germline V gene, CDR1 is MNHEY and CDR2 is SMNVEV (reference sequence). The CDR3 loop spans 15 amino acids. V lost 2 bases and J 3 bases, leaving 14 bases between the germline ends. CDR3 coding DNA: TGTGCCAGCAGTTTAAAATCCCCTCCCTACTACGAGCAGTACTTC. It specifies CASSLKSPPYYEQYF.

The V and J genes are TRBV19 and TRBJ2-5; D is possibly TRBD1 (6 bases). The CDR3 loop spans 13 amino acids. V was pared by 4 bases and J by 4 bases, with 10 bases between. Per the germline V gene, CDR1 is LNHDA and CDR2 is SQIVND (reference sequence). This CDR3 is CASSSRGIETQYF. CDR3 coding DNA: TGTGCCAGTAGTAGTAGGGGGATAGAGACCCAGTACTTC. Based on the CDR3 plus reference TRBV19 and TRBJ2-5, the full variable domain is DGGITQSPKYLFRKEGQNVTLSCEQNLNHDAMYWYRQDPGQGLRLIYYSQIVNDFQKGDIAEGYSVSREKKESFPLTVTSAQKNPTAFYLCASSSRGIETQYFGPGTRLLVL.

This chain uses TRBV2 with TRBJ2-7, with D perhaps matching TRBD1 (6 bases). Trimming took off 7 bases at V and 6 bases at J, with 16 bases between the two ends. The CDR3 consists of 13 residues. The germline CDR1 and CDR2 sequences are SNHLY and FYNNEI. The chain's CDR3 is CASNKGQATEQYF. Here the CDR3 DNA reads TGTGCCAGCAATAAGGGACAAGCGACCGAGCAGTACTTC.

This chain connects TRBV14 to TRBJ1-2, with TRBD1 identical over 8 bases. The CDR3 length is 15 residues. Trimming cost V 2 bases and J 4 bases; bases outside gene matches: 6. Looked up from germline, CDR1 is SGHDN and CDR2 is FVKESK. The CDR3 DNA is TGTGCCAGCAGCCAAATCAGGGGGCAGGTCTATGGCTACACCTTC. This translates into CASSQIRGQVYGYTF.

The V and J genes are TRBV5-1 and TRBJ2-2, with D unclear. The CDR3 spans 12 residues. Germline V gene data show CDR1 as SGHRS and CDR2 as YFSETQ. V was trimmed by 4 bases and J by 6 bases, leaving 7 bases between them. The CDR3 reads CASSLTAGELFF. As DNA, the CDR3 is TGCGCCAGCAGCCTCACCGCCGGGGAGCTGTTTTTT.